This T cell receptor (beta chain) was profiled in a study of identical twins. TCRdb reprocessed the 5' RACE reads via MiXCR and lists one record per CDR3 protein. This sample has about 570,000 distinct CDR3 sequences, with more than 9% found just once. Study observations and caveats: It was possible that invariant MAIT and iNKT cells partly confounded the zero-insertion analyses. The more abundant beta clonotypes in cord blood had fewer insertions, and memory repertoires did not show this. Among monozygotic twins, out-of-frame TCR alpha sharing exceeded what models predicted. Out-of-frame alpha sequences common to twins were enriched for low generation probability.

This clonotype showed up many times. Its antigen is not identified. These data are also associated with another study on yellow fever vaccine responses in identical twins.

The sequenced sample was PBMCs. The receptor comes from a woman aged 18-35 years in good health.

This CDR3 reads CSATPVMTSGSRPFF. The CDR3 region has the DNA TGCAGTGCTACTCCAGTAATGACTAGCGGGAGCCGGCCCTTCTTC. The rearrangement links TRBV20-1 to TRBJ2-1; TRBD2 matches at 12 bases. This CDR3 region has 15 residues. From germline, CDR1 is DFQATT and CDR2 SNEGSKA (reference sequence). Germline trimming cut 4 bases from V and 16 bases from J; bases unmatched to any gene: 17.